This TCR beta chain was identified during a study of T cell repertoires in cytomegalovirus infection. Study overall: A matching HLA type, together with CMV infection, was signaled by public TCR beta signatures.

V was trimmed by 3 bases and J by 6 bases, leaving 14 bases between them. The CDR3 covers 14 residues. Germline CDR1 is MNHEY and CDR2 is SMNVEV (reference sequence). TCRdb reprocessed the reads with MiXCR, giving one entry per CDR3 protein. Of about 180,000 distinct CDR3 sequences in the sample, about 18% were seen once. General observations from the study: HLA-C-restricted CMV-specific TCR beta clonotypes were dominant in the ex vivo response. Individuals carrying CMV plus the relevant HLA were identified by cumulative frequency of public TCR beta families.

This clonotype was found a few times. Its specificity is unknown. Sequenced material: CD8+ T cells from PBMCs. The receptor was derived from a human donor in good health (CMV status not recorded). Some clones in this sample may be carry-over from other donors' samples. The rearrangement uses TRBV27 and TRBJ1-2; tentatively, D is TRBD1 (5 bases). The CDR3 here is CASSFGGQRHGYTF. In DNA, the CDR3 is TGTGCCAGCAGTTTCGGGGGTCAGAGGCATGGCTACACCTTC.